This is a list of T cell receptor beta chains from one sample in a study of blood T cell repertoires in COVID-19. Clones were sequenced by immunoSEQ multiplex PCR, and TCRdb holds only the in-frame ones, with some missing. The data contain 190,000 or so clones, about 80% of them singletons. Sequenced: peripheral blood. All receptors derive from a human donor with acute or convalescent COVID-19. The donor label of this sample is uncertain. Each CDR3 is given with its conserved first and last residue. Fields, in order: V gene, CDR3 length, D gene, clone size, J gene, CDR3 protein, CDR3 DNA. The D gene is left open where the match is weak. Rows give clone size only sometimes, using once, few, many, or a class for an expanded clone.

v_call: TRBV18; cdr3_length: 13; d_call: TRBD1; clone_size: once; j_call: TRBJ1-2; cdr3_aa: CASSPPTGVGYTF; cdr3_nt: TGTGCCAGCTCACCACCGACAGGGGTTGGCTACACCTTC
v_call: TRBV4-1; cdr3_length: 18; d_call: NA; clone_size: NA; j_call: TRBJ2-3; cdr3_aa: CASSQGSAGGRKTDTQYF; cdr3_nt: TGCGCCAGCAGCCAAGGGTCGGCCGGAGGAAGAAAGACAGATACGCAGTATTTT
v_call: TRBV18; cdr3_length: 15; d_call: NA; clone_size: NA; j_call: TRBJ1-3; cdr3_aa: CASSPNDRPGNTIYF; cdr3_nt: TGTGCCAGCTCACCGAACGACAGGCCTGGAAACACCATATATTTT
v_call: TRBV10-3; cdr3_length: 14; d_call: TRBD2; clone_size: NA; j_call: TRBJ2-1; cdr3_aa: CAISQLAGEGEQFF; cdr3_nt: TGTGCCATCAGCCAGCTAGCGGGAGAGGGTGAGCAGTTCTTC
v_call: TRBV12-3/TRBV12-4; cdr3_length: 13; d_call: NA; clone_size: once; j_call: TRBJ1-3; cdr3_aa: CASTSTAGNTIYF; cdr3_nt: TGTGCCAGCACCTCGACAGCTGGAAACACCATATATTTT
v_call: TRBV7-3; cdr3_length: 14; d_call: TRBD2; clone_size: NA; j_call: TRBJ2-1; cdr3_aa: CASKPSGSWGEQFF; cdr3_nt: TGTGCCAGCAAACCTAGCGGGAGCTGGGGTGAGCAGTTCTTC
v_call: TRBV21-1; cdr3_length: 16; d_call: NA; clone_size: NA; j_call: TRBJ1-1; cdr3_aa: CASSPWGRQANTEAFF; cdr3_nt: TGTGCCAGCAGCCCTTGGGGGCGTCAGGCGAACACTGAAGCTTTCTTT
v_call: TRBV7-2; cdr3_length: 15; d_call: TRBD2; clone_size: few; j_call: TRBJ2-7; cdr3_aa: CASSLVAGGSYEQYF; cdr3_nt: TGTGCCAGCAGCTTAGTAGCGGGAGGGTCCTACGAGCAGTACTTC
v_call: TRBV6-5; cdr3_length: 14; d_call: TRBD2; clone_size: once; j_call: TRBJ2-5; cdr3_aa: CASNERGGSQTQYF; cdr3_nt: TGTGCCAGCAACGAACGAGGCGGGAGCCAGACCCAGTACTTC
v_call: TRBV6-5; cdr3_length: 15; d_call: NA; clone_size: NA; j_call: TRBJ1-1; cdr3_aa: CASTRTASLNTEAFF; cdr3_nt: TGTGCCAGCACTCGGACAGCTTCCCTGAACACTGAAGCTTTCTTT
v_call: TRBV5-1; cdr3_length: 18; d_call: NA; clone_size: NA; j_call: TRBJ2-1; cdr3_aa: CASSWGPPTSVAYNEQFF; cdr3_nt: TGCGCCAGCAGCTGGGGGCCCCCTACTAGCGTTGCATACAATGAGCAGTTCTTC
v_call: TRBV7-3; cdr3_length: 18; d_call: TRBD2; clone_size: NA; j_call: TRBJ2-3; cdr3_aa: CASSSILGLAGGTDTQYF; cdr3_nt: TGTGCCAGCAGCTCCATATTGGGGCTAGCGGGCGGCACAGATACGCAGTATTTT
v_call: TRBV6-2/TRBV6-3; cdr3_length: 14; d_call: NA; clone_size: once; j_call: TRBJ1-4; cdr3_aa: CASSFYVSTGKLFF; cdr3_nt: TGTGCCAGCAGTTTCTATGTCTCAACGGGAAAACTGTTTTTT
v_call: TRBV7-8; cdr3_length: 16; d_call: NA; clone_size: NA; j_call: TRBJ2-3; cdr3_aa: CASSLGGGDSTDTQYF; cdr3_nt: TGTGCCAGCAGCTTAGGAGGCGGGGACAGCACAGATACGCAGTATTTT
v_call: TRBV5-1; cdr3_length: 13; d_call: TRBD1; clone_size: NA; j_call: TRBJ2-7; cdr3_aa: CASSLGTGTEQYF; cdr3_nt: TGCGCCAGCAGCCTTGGGACAGGCACCGAGCAGTACTTC
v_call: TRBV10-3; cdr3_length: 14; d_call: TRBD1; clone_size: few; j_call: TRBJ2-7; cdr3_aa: CASAGTEATNEQYF; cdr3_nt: TGTGCCAGCGCCGGGACAGAGGCTACGAATGAGCAGTACTTC
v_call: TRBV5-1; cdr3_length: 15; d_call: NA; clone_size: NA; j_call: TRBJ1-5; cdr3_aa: CASSYTGGSGQPQHF; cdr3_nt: TGCGCCAGCAGTTACACTGGGGGCTCGGGTCAGCCCCAGCATTTT
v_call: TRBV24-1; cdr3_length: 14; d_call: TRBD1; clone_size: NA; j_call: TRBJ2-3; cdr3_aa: CATSGTGSTDTQYF; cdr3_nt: TGTGCCACCAGTGGGACAGGCAGCACAGATACGCAGTATTTT
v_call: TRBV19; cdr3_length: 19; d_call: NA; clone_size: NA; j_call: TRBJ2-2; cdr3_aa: CASSPLRFGGGLNTGELFF; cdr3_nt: TGTGCCAGTAGTCCCCTAAGGTTTGGAGGGGGCTTGAACACCGGGGAGCTGTTTTTT
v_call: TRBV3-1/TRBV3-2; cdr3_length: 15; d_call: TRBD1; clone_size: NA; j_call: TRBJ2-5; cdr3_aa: CASSLTGRLQETQYF; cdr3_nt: TGTGCCAGCAGCCTGACAGGGAGACTCCAAGAGACCCAGTACTTC
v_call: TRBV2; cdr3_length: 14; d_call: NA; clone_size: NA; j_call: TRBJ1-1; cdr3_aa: CASTLTSSNTEAFF; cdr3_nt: TGTGCCAGCACTCTGACAAGCTCGAACACTGAAGCTTTCTTT
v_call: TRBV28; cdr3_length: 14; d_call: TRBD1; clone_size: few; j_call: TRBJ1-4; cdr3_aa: CASSLQGAREKLFF; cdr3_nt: TGTGCCAGCAGTCTACAGGGGGCGCGCGAAAAACTGTTTTTT
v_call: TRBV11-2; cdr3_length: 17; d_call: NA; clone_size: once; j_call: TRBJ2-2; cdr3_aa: CASTFKGPDWNTGELFF; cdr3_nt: TGTGCCAGCACCTTCAAGGGGCCCGACTGGAACACCGGGGAGCTGTTTTTT
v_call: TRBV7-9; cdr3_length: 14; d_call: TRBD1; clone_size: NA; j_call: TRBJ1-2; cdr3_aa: CASSFGGQDPGYTF; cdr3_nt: TGTGCCAGCAGCTTCGGCGGACAGGACCCTGGCTACACCTTC
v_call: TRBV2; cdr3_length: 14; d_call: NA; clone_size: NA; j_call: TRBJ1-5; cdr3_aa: CASIRDLGNQPQHF; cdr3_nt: TGTGCCAGCATCAGGGATTTGGGCAATCAGCCCCAGCATTTT
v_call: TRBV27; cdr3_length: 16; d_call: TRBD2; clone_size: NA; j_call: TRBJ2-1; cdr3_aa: CASSPTRLAGYNEQFF; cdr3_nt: TGTGCCAGCAGTCCTACTCGACTAGCGGGGTACAATGAGCAGTTCTTC
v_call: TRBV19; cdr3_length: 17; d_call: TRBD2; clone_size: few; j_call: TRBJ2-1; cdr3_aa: CASRLAGGVSGYNEQFF; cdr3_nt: TGTGCCAGTAGACTAGCGGGAGGAGTGTCGGGGTACAATGAGCAGTTCTTC
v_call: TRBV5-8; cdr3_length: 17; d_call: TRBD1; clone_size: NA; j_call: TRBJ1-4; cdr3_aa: CASSTGQGGTTNEKLFF; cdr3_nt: TGTGCCAGCAGCACAGGACAGGGGGGAACAACTAATGAAAAACTGTTTTTT
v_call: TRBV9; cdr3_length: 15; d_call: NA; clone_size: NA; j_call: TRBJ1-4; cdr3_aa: CASSADSASWEKLFF; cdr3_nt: TGTGCCAGCAGCGCCGACAGCGCCAGTTGGGAAAAACTGTTTTTT
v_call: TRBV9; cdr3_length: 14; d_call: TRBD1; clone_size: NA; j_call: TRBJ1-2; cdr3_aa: CASSQDRVRYGYTF; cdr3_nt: TGTGCCAGCAGCCAGGACAGGGTACGCTATGGCTACACCTTC
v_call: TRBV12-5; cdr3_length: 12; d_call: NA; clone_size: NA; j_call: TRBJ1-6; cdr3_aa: CASRVPNSPLHF; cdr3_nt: TGTGCTAGTCGGGTCCCTAATTCACCCCTCCACTTT
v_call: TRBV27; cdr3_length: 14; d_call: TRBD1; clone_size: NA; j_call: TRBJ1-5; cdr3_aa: CASRTGGFSQPQHF; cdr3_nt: TGTGCCAGCAGGACAGGGGGCTTCAGTCAGCCCCAGCATTTT
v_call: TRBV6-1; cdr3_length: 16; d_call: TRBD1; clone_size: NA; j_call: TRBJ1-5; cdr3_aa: CASSEADRAGDQPQHF; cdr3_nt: TGTGCCAGCAGTGAAGCTGACAGGGCAGGGGATCAGCCCCAGCATTTT
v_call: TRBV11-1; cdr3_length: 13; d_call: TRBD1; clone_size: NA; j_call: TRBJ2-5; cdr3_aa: CASSFTGAETQYF; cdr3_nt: TGTGCCAGCAGCTTCACAGGGGCAGAGACCCAGTACTTC
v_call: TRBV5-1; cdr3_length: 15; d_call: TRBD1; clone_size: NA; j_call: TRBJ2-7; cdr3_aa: CASSSDGQGLREQYF; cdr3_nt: TGCGCCAGCAGCTCAGACGGACAGGGTTTGAGGGAGCAGTACTTC
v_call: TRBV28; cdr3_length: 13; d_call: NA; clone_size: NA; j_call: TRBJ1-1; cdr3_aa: CASSSSVPTEAFF; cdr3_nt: TGTGCCAGCAGTTCCTCGGTCCCCACTGAAGCTTTCTTT
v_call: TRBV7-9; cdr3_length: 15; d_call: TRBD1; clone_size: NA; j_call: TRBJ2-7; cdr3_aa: CASRRNGTGTYEQYF; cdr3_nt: TGTGCCAGCAGACGTAACGGGACAGGTACCTACGAGCAGTACTTC
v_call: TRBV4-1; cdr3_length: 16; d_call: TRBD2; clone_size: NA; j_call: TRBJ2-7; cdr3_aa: CASSPTSDLGIYEQYF; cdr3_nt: TGCGCCAGCAGCCCAACTAGCGATTTGGGGATTTACGAGCAGTACTTC